These 14 T cell receptor beta chains were sequenced from one sample in a study of response to subunit inactivated influenza vaccine. Via MiXCR, TCRdb re-called the RT-PCR reads, giving one row per CDR3 protein. The sample carries 800,000 or so distinct CDR3 sequences, 21% recorded once. The sequences come from PBMCs from blood, collected around 5 days after vaccination. These receptors were obtained from a man in his forties or fifties who received an inactivated influenza vaccine.

This clonotype was found a few times. The chain links TRBV7-2 to TRBJ2-7, with 7 positions matching TRBD1. V dropped 4 bases and J dropped 4; count of bases not matched to a gene: 7. Germline loops: CDR1 SGHTA, CDR2 FQGNSA. This CDR3 comprises 14 residues. CDR3 DNA: TGTGCCAGCAGCTACGGGACAGCCGAGTACGAGCAGTACTTC. It specifies CASSYGTAEYEQYF. Drawing the rest from reference TRBV7-2 and TRBJ2-7, the complete variable domain is GAGVSQSPSNKVTEKGKDVELRCDPISGHTALYWYRQSLGQGLEFLIYFQGNSAPDKSGLPSDRFSAERTGGSVSTLTIQRTQQEDSAVYLCASSYGTAEYEQYFGPGTRLTVT.

This clonotype occurred a few times. The chain links TRBV20-1 to TRBJ1-2; TRBD1 matches at 9 bases. Germline lookup yields CDR1 DFQATT and CDR2 SNEGSKA (reference sequence). The J segment lost 5 bases and the V segment lost 4 bases, leaving 11 bases of the junction unmatched. The CDR3 is 15 amino acids. This chain's CDR3 is CSATITGGARYGYTF. The CDR3 DNA reads TGCAGTGCTACCATCACAGGGGGCGCACGGTATGGCTACACCTTC.

This clonotype has more than one count but fewer than ten. The genes are TRBV7-9 and TRBJ2-5; D gene ambiguous. The CDR3 is 14 residues long. Trimming left V 1 base short and J 1 base short, with 7 bases between. Per the germline V gene, CDR1 is SEHNR and CDR2 is FQNEAQ (reference sequence). CDR3 residues: CASSLDTSQETQYF. DNA of the CDR3: TGTGCCAGCAGCTTAGACACGTCCCAAGAGACCCAGTACTTC.

This rearrangement joins TRBV7-9 to TRBJ1-2; TRBD1 matches 8 bases. Trimming took 4 bases from V and 3 from J; bases not matched to a gene: 4. Looked up from germline, CDR1 is SEHNR and CDR2 is FQNEAQ (reference sequence). This CDR3 spans 14 amino acids. The chain's CDR3 is CASSSATGDYGYTF. In nucleotides, the CDR3 is TGTGCCAGCAGCTCGGCGACAGGGGACTATGGCTACACCTTC.

This clonotype was detected a few times. The chain has TRBV20-1 and TRBJ1-4; 9 bases agree with TRBD1. CDR3 length equals 14 residues. V shed 0 bases and J 8 bases; nucleotides not matched to a gene: 4. Germline CDR1 is DFQATT and CDR2 is SNEGSKA (reference sequence). This chain's CDR3 is CSAREGQGGEKLFF. Here the CDR3 DNA reads TGCAGTGCTAGAGAGGGACAGGGCGGAGAAAAACTGTTTTTT.

V usage is TRBV6-2 or TRBV6-3 and J usage is TRBJ2-7; TRBD1 aligns across 10 bases. After removal of 5 bases from V and 4 bases from J, the junction contained 8 bases not matched to a gene. The germline CDR1 and CDR2 sequences are MNHEY and SVGEGT. CDR3 size: 15 residues. The chain's CDR3 is CASSDGGQGRYEQYF. CDR3 in DNA: TGTGCCAGCAGTGACGGGGGACAGGGGAGGTACGAGCAGTACTTC.

This clonotype has a handful of counts. In DNA, the CDR3 is TGTGCCATCAGTGTTGGGAGGGGGCCCGGGGCCAACGTCCTGACTTTC. This codes for CAISVGRGPGANVLTF. The V gene is TRBV10-3, the J gene TRBJ2-6; D possibly matches TRBD1 or TRBD2 (7 bases each). The CDR3 runs 16 residues. Trimming removed 4 bases at V and 4 bases at J, with 14 bases between. Germline V gives CDR1 ENHRY, CDR2 SYGVKD.

V usage is TRBV16 and J usage is TRBJ2-7; D gene uncertain. The germline V gene encodes CDR1 KGHSY and CDR2 FQNENV. Trimming stripped 3 bases from V and 6 bases from J, with 15 bases between. The length of the CDR3 is 14 residues. The CDR3 sequence: CASSHGPIWGEQYF. The CDR3 DNA reads as TGTGCCAGCAGCCACGGCCCAATCTGGGGCGAGCAGTACTTC.

This clonotype was observed a few times. The CDR3 nucleotides are TGCAGTGCTAGAGGGTTCAGGAGAGGAGAGCAGTACTTC. Amino acids: CSARGFRRGEQYF. The rearrangement links TRBV20-1 to TRBJ2-7; D is ambiguous. The germline V gene encodes CDR1 DFQATT and CDR2 SNEGSKA (reference sequence). This CDR3 comprises 13 residues. V gave up 1 base and J gave up 7 bases, with 14 bases separating them.

As for this clonotype: At one end the junction does not follow the germline gene, possibly because of a read error. The genes are TRBV6-1 and TRBJ2-1; 8 bases are a match to TRBD1. CDR1 and CDR2 (germline): MNHNS, SASEGT. This CDR3 spans 15 amino acids. CDR3 nucleotide sequence: TGTGTCAGCGAGACAGGACAGGGTTGGGGGAATGAGCAGTTCTTC. Its translation: CVSETGQGWGNEQFF.

This clonotype has only a few counts. The V call is TRBV4-3, the J call TRBJ1-5; 7 positions agree with TRBD1. From germline, CDR1 is LGHNA and CDR2 YSLEER. Germline trimming cut 3 bases from V and 7 bases from J; bases unmatched to any gene: 6. The CDR3 is 14 residues long. CDR3 in DNA: TGCGCCAGCAGCCAGCAAACAGGGGACCAGCCCCAGCATTTT. As protein: CASSQQTGDQPQHF.

The sample holds many counts of this clonotype. The CDR3 sequence is CASSLFNRPYEQYF. CDR3 nucleotide sequence: TGTGCCAGCAGCTTATTTAACAGGCCCTACGAGCAGTACTTC. The V call is TRBV5-5, the J call TRBJ2-7; possible D gene TRBD1, 5 bases. The CDR3 extends over 14 amino acids. Germline V lookup: CDR1 SGHKS, CDR2 YYEKEE (reference sequence). V was cut by 2 bases and J by 2 bases, with 11 bases left in between.

In its sample, this clonotype was seen a few times. The J gene is TRBJ2-2, the V gene TRBV2, with D hard to call. Germline CDR1 and CDR2: SNHLY and FYNNEI. The CDR3 is made up of 15 amino acids. Between the trimmed V and J ends, which lost 2 bases and 0 bases, there was a span of 7 bases. CDR3 in amino acids: CASSEWQANTGELFF. The CDR3 bases are TGTGCCAGCAGTGAATGGCAGGCGAACACCGGGGAGCTGTTTTTT. Looking up the rest from reference TRBV2 and TRBJ2-2 gives the full variable domain: EPEVTQTPSHQVTQMGQEVILRCVPISNHLYFYWYRQILGQKVEFLVSFYNNEISEKSEIFDDQFSVERPDGSNFTLKIRSTKLEDSAMYFCASSEWQANTGELFFGEGSRLTVL.

This clonotype was observed many times. The chain recombines TRBV18 with TRBJ2-5, with D uncertain. V lost 8 bases to trimming and J lost 2 bases, with 9 bases between them. This CDR3 comprises 12 residues. Germline CDR1 is KGHSH and CDR2 is LQKENI. CDR3 region: CASSPIQETQYF. In nucleotides, the CDR3 is TGTGCCAGCAGTCCGATACAAGAGACCCAGTACTTC.